Here is one TCR beta chain with its context. Seattle cases were enrolled at active infection and followed longitudinally. How the authors handled the data: Amplified reference gene primers provided the basis for estimating nucleated cell counts. The assay was immunoSEQ multiplex PCR, and TCRdb's table has in-frame clones only and misses some. V, J and clone size are taken as reported in that table, and D and trimming were inferred from the DNA itself. The sample lists about 49,000 clones; around 87% were seen once. The CDR3 sequence is 13 residues long. Per the germline V gene, CDR1 is SGHRS and CDR2 is YFSETQ. V lost 0 bases and J 8 bases, leaving 11 bases between the germline ends. These data belong to a study of blood T cell repertoires in COVID-19. At the level of the study: The study drew acute and convalescent COVID-19 samples from the United States, Italy and Spain.

The TCR comes from a woman older than 75 with COVID-19, enrolled during active disease. The chain joins TRBV5-1 to TRBJ1-2; the D gene is possibly TRBD1 (6 bases). The specimen sequenced was peripheral blood. As DNA, the CDR3 is TGCGCCAGCAGCTTGGAGGCAGGGGAAGGCTACACCTTC. Amino acid sequence: CASSLEAGEGYTF.